This TCR beta chain was profiled in a study of blood T cells in healthy people across ages. The CDR3 consists of 23 residues. Per germline, CDR1 KGHDR and CDR2 SFDVKD. V was shortened by 3 bases and J by 0 bases, with 32 bases between the two germline ends. A second PCR of about 7 to 11 cycles used a sample-barcoded 5' primer and a J-beta primer mix. Each CDR3 protein gets one entry after TCRdb re-called the 5' RACE reads with MiXCR. The data contain fewer than 900,000 distinct CDR3 sequences, roughly 45% of them singletons. Each donor's blood draw was 7.5 to 10 milliliters of peripheral blood. Isolation recovered at least 6.5 million PBMCs from every sample.

Sequenced: blood. This clonotype was obtained from a woman aged 60-70 years in good health. The chain carries TRBV24-1 and TRBJ2-1; D gene unclear. The DNA for the CDR3 is TGTGCCACCAGTGATCCCTTCCTAGTGGGGTTTGATGTGACGGAAGGCTCCTACAATGAGCAGTTCTTC. As protein: CATSDPFLVGFDVTEGSYNEQFF.